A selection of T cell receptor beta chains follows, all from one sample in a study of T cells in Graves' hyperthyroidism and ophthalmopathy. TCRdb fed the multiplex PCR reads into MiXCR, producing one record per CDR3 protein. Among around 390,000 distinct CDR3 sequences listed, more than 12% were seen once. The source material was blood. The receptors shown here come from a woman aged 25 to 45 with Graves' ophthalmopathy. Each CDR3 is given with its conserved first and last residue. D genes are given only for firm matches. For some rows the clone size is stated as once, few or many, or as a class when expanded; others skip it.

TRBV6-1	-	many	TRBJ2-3	TGTGCCAGCAGTGAAGGTAGCGCTCTCACAGATACGCAGTATTTT	CASSEGSALTDTQYF
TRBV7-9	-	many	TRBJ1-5	TGTGCCAGCAGCTTAGGAACGACAGGACTAAATCAGCCCCAGCATTTT	CASSLGTTGLNQPQHF
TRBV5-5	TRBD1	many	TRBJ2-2	TGTGCCAGCGGACAGGGGTTGGTTAACACCGGGGAGCTGTTTTTT	CASGQGLVNTGELFF
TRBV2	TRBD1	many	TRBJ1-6	TGTGCCAGCAGTTGGGGACAGGGAGGGAATTCACCCCTCCACTTT	CASSWGQGGNSPLHF
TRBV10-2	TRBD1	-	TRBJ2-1	TGCGCCAGCTTTGGACAGGGGGCAACGAATGAGCAGTTCTTC	CASFGQGATNEQFF
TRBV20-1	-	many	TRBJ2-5	TGCAGTGCTCCCGACACAGGGTTTAGGCGGCAAGAGACCCAGTACTTC	CSAPDTGFRRQETQYF
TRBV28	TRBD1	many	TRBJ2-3	TGTGCCAGCAAAAACTCCGGGACAGGGTGGGCAGATACGCAGTATTTT	CASKNSGTGWADTQYF
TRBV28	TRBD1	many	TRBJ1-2	TGTGCCAGCAGTACCGGGACAGGGGGCGCCGCGTATGGCTACACCTTC	CASSTGTGGAAYGYTF
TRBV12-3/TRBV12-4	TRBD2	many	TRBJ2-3	TGTGCCAGCAGACCTACTAGCGGCACAGATACGCAGTATTTT	CASRPTSGTDTQYF
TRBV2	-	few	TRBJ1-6	TGTGCCAGCAGCCCGAGCCGCCAGGAGAATTCACCCCTCCACTTT	CASSPSRQENSPLHF
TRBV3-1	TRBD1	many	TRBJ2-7	TGTGCCAGCCTACGGACAGGGACCTACGAGCAGTACTTC	CASLRTGTYEQYF
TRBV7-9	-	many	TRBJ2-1	TGTGCCAGCAGCATTAGGGGACAAGATTACAATGAGCAGTTCTTC	CASSIRGQDYNEQFF
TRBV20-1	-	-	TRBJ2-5	TGCAGTGCCATCAATGGACCCCCCGGGGAGACCCAGTACTTC	CSAINGPPGETQYF
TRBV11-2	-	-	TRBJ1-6	TGTGCCAGCAGCTTTAATTCACCCCTCCACTTT	CASSFNSPLHF
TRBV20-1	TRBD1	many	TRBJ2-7	TGCAGTGCTAGAGATAGGCAGGGGGCGCTTTACGAGCAGTACTTC	CSARDRQGALYEQYF
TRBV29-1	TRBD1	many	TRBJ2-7	TGCAGCGCGAGACAGGGTATCAGCTCCTACGAGCAGTACTTC	CSARQGISSYEQYF
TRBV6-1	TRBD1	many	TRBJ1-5	TGTGCCAGCGCGCGGGGGTTATGGGACAGAGCGAATCAGCCCCAGCATTTT	CASARGLWDRANQPQHF
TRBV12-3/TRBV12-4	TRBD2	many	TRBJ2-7	TGTGCCAGCAGGTCCGGACTAGCGGGGGCCGTAACGGGGTACGAGCAGTACTTC	CASRSGLAGAVTGYEQYF
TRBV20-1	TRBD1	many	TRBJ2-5	TGCAGTGCTAGACATAGACAGGGAATACCAGAGACCCAGTACTTC	CSARHRQGIPETQYF
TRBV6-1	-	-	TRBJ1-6	TGTGCCAGCAGCTATTACCCGGGACACCCTAATTCACCCCTCCACTTT	CASSYYPGHPNSPLHF
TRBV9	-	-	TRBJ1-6	TGTGCCAGCAGCGTAGAGAAGGGGCTAAAAAATTCACCCCTCCACTTT	CASSVEKGLKNSPLHF
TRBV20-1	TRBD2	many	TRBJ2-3	TGCAGTGCTAGTGGACTAGCGGGGGCCACAGATACGCAGTATTTT	CSASGLAGATDTQYF
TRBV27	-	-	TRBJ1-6	TGTGCCAGCAGTCTTACCGCAGGGCCCAATTCACCCCTCCACTTT	CASSLTAGPNSPLHF
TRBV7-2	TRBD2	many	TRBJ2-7	TGTGCCAGCAGTTTTACTAGCGGGGGTTACGAGCAGTACTTC	CASSFTSGGYEQYF
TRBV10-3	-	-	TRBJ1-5	TGTGCCATCAGTGAGAAGGGGCGGTTGGGCAATCAGCCCCAGCATTTT	CAISEKGRLGNQPQHF
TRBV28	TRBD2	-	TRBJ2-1	TGTGCCAGCAGTCCCCTAGCGGGGGGGCAGGGCGATGAGCAGTTCTTC	CASSPLAGGQGDEQFF
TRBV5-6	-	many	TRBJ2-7	TGTGCCAGCAGCTTGTCTCAGACCCGATCTACCTACGAGCAGTACTTC	CASSLSQTRSTYEQYF
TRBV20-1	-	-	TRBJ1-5	TGCAGTGCCAGTGAGATGCCAAGGGTGTTAGGCAATCAGCCCCAGCATTTT	CSASEMPRVLGNQPQHF
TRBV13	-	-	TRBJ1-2	TGTGCCAGCAGCTTAGGCAGGGGCTCTGGCTACACCTTC	CASSLGRGSGYTF
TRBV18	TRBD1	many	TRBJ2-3	TGTGCCAGCTCACCAGGGACAGGGCCCGAACTCTACCAGTATTTT	CASSPGTGPELYQYF
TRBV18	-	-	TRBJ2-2	TGTGCCAGCTCACCACAGCAGGGCATCCATTTTACCACGAACACCGGGGAGCTGTTTTTT	CASSPQQGIHFTTNTGELFF
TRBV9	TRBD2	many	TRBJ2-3	TGTGCCAGCAGCGTACGGGCGGGGGGCGTGGATACGCAGTATTTT	CASSVRAGGVDTQYF
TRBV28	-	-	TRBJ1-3	TGTGCCAGCAGTTCCCCACGGAACACCATATATTTT	CASSSPRNTIYF